Here is one T cell receptor (beta chain) with its context. A multiplex PCR was run with 60 Vbeta primers and 13 Jbeta primers. Profiling relied on immunoSEQ multiplex PCR, and the TCRdb table lists in-frame clones only, not all of them. In the table there are roughly 120,000 clones, around 80% of which are singletons. These data originate in a study of cytomegalovirus exposure and HLA in healthy donors. This CDR3 comprises 14 residues. V lost 8 bases to trimming and J lost 8 bases, with 20 bases between them. Germline CDR1 reads SGHRS; CDR2 reads YFSETQ. This chain links TRBV5-1 with TRBJ2-1; D gene unclear. This receptor was obtained from a woman in her sixties in good health and CMV-seropositive. Specimen: PBMCs. In nucleotides, the CDR3 is TGCGCCAGTAATTCCGGGTCCAACTCGTATGAGCAGTTCTTC. Translating gives CASNSGSNSYEQFF.